A selection of T cell receptor beta chains follows, all from one sample in a study of beta chain features in type 1 diabetes. TCRdb keeps only in-frame clones here, not all; method: immunoSEQ multiplex PCR. The repertoire holds some 500,000 clones, with roughly 10% as singletons. Source material: naive CD4+ T cells from blood. These receptors all come from a woman between 18 and 30 years old in good health. Both conserved end residues are part of each CDR3. D genes are given only for firm matches. Only some rows state a clone size, as once, few, many or a class for expanded clones.

j_gene,abundance,v_gene,len,d_gene,CDR3aa,CDR3nt
TRBJ2-1,.,TRBV5-1,13,.,CASSAVATSEQFF,TGCGCCAGCAGCGCCGTGGCCACCAGTGAGCAGTTCTTC
TRBJ2-6,few,TRBV4-1,18,.,CASSQGRQGQSGANVLTF,TGCGCCAGCAGCCAAGGACGGCAGGGACAATCTGGGGCCAACGTCCTGACTTTC
TRBJ2-1,few,TRBV28,13,.,CASSSDPNREQFF,TGTGCCAGCAGTTCCGACCCAAACAGGGAGCAGTTCTTC
TRBJ2-7,.,TRBV19,15,TRBD2,CASSIRLAPSYEQYF,TGTGCCAGTAGTATCAGACTAGCACCCTCCTACGAGCAGTACTTC
TRBJ2-2,few,TRBV2,11,.,CASRSTGELFF,TGTGCCAGCAGGAGCACCGGGGAGCTGTTTTTT
TRBJ2-1,few,TRBV4-3,15,TRBD2,CASSPSGRQGNEQFF,TGCGCCAGCAGCCCTAGCGGGAGGCAGGGCAATGAGCAGTTCTTC
TRBJ2-6,.,TRBV30,17,.,CAWRRGQGESGANVLTF,TGTGCCTGGAGGCGAGGGCAGGGTGAGTCTGGGGCCAACGTCCTGACTTTC
TRBJ2-1,.,TRBV11-3,14,.,CASSLAGSYNEQFF,TGTGCCAGCAGCTTAGCAGGCTCCTACAATGAGCAGTTCTTC
TRBJ2-3,.,TRBV11-2,13,.,CASSRGGTDTQYF,TGTGCCAGCAGCCGAGGGGGCACAGATACGCAGTATTTT
TRBJ2-5,.,TRBV28,13,.,CASSLPSIETQYF,TGTGCCAGCAGTTTACCCTCGATAGAGACCCAGTACTTC
TRBJ2-1,.,TRBV9,17,.,CASSVDRLPEEYNEQFF,TGTGCCAGCAGCGTAGACCGACTCCCAGAGGAATACAATGAGCAGTTCTTC
TRBJ2-3,.,TRBV7-9,16,.,CASSPDGGLITDTQYF,TGTGCCAGCAGCCCCGACGGGGGCCTTATCACAGATACGCAGTATTTT
TRBJ1-4,.,TRBV25-1,14,TRBD1,CASSDRGTNEKLFF,TGTGCCAGCAGTGACAGGGGGACTAATGAAAAACTGTTTTTT
TRBJ2-1,few,TRBV11-2,13,.,CASSQGGGTKAFF,TGTGCCAGCAGCCAAGGGGGTGGGACGAAGGCGTTCTTC
TRBJ2-1,.,TRBV5-1,14,.,CASSFFASVDEQFF,TGCGCCAGCAGCTTCTTTGCCTCCGTGGATGAGCAGTTCTTC
TRBJ2-3,.,TRBV18,17,TRBD2,CASSPPSGGTSTDTQYF,TGTGCCAGCTCACCACCTAGCGGGGGGACCAGCACAGATACGCAGTATTTT
TRBJ2-5,.,TRBV18,15,.,CASSLLDSLGETQYF,TGTGCCAGCTCACTCTTGGACAGCCTAGGGGAGACCCAGTACTTC